Below, 18 T cell receptor beta chains from the same sample are listed, as sequenced in a study of graft-versus-host responses after intestinal transplantation (dated by TCRdb to the early 2020s). This sample's time point label indicates: cells obtained before transplantation from donor or recipient. Their cognate antigens are unknown. Preparation of the library involved the immunoSEQ multiplex PCR assay. Entries here come from immuneACCESS through TCRdb and include only in-frame sequences with V and J called. Some clones fail to appear in such tables; in the studies checked, an unresolved V gene covers under half of the shortfall, and the cause of the remainder is unknown. For this sample there are 85,000 to 110,000 clones; 93% appear just once. The top ten clonotypes cover around 1% of the sample. Specimen: unstimulated CD8+ T cells sorted from spleen or lymph node cells, collected before intestinal transplant. These receptors were obtained from a human donor who received an intestinal transplant.

The chain joins TRBV2 to TRBJ2-5, with TRBD1 matching 8 bases. Unmatched junction bases numbered 0, after V lost 8 bases and J lost 4 bases. Germline V gene lookup returns CDR1 SNHLY and CDR2 FYNNEI. The CDR3 length is 11 residues. The CDR3 coding sequence is TGTGCCAGCCAGGGGGCAGAGACCCAGTACTTC. Its protein is CASQGAETQYF.

V and J are TRBV14 and TRBJ2-1; a possible D gene is TRBD1 (6 bases). CDR1 and CDR2 from the germline V gene are SGHDN and FVKESK. The CDR3 runs 15 residues. V was trimmed by 0 bases and J by 3 bases, leaving 9 bases between them. CDR3: CASSQEQGIYNEQFF. CDR3 sequence (DNA): TGTGCCAGCAGCCAAGAACAGGGCATCTACAATGAGCAGTTCTTC.

This rearrangement joins TRBV29-1 to TRBJ2-5; perhaps TRBD1 as D (6 bases). Germline V gives CDR1 SQVTM, CDR2 ANQGSEA. The CDR3 extends over 15 amino acids. Trimming shortened V by 6 bases and J by 10 bases, and 27 bases separated the two germline ends. CDR3: CSVENRDTIPMNQYF. DNA for the CDR3: TGCAGCGTCGAGAACCGGGACACGATCCCAATGAACCAGTACTTC.

The rearrangement links TRBV9 to TRBJ2-1, with 12 positions matching TRBD2. CDR1 and CDR2 (germline): SGDLS, YYNGEE. This CDR3 is 14 amino acids long. The V segment lost 4 bases and the J segment 7 bases; nucleotides outside the gene matches: 3. For the CDR3, the DNA is TGTGCCAGCAGCCTAGCGGGGGGGCTTAATGAGCAGTTCTTC. It yields the protein CASSLAGGLNEQFF.

The genes are TRBV9 and TRBJ1-2; D gene unclear. Germline CDR1 reads SGDLS; CDR2 reads YYNGEE. The CDR3 covers 12 residues. The V and J ends lost 0 bases and 3 bases respectively, with 3 bases between them. The chain's CDR3 is CASSVDDYGYTF. CDR3 sequence (DNA): TGTGCCAGCAGCGTAGATGACTATGGCTACACCTTC. Complete variable domain (other parts from reference TRBV9 and TRBJ1-2): DSGVTQTPKHLITATGQRVTLRCSPRSGDLSVYWYQQSLDQGLQFLIQYYNGEERAKGNILERFSAQQFPDLHSELNLSSLELGDSALYFCASSVDDYGYTFGSGTRLTVV.

The chain recombines TRBV13 with TRBJ2-7; 8 nucleotides agree with TRBD1. The V gene end was trimmed by 6 bases and the J gene end by 2 bases; junction bases not matched to a gene: 9. The CDR3 has 15 amino acids. In germline, CDR1 is PRHDT, CDR2 FYEKMQ (reference sequence). The CDR3 loop reads CASRGTATGAYEQYF. The CDR3 nucleotides read TGTGCCAGCAGGGGGACCGCGACAGGGGCCTACGAGCAGTACTTC. Based on the CDR3 plus reference TRBV13 and TRBJ2-7, the full variable domain is AAGVIQSPRHLIKEKRETATLKCYPIPRHDTVYWYQQGPGQDPQFLISFYEKMQSDKGSIPDRFSAQQFSDYHSELNMSSLELGDSALYFCASRGTATGAYEQYFGPGTRLTVT.

CDR3 DNA: TGTGCCAGCAGTGAAAGGGGTCTCAATCAGCCCCAGCATTTT. Translated: CASSERGLNQPQHF. The chain employs TRBV6-5 and TRBJ1-5; D is perhaps TRBD1 (5 bases). Trimming left V 5 bases short and J 3 bases short, with 11 bases between. The CDR3 runs to 14 residues. Germline lookup yields CDR1 MNHEY and CDR2 SVGAGI.

The rearrangement links TRBV29-1 to TRBJ1-2; a possible D gene is TRBD1 (5 bases). The CDR3 runs to 15 residues. The germline gives CDR1 SQVTM, CDR2 ANQGSEA. V was clipped by 6 bases and J by 0 bases, with 17 bases between them. The CDR3 region has the DNA TGCAGCGTCAATCCGGGGCCTCTACCTAACTATGGCTACACCTTC. Translated: CSVNPGPLPNYGYTF.

The V call is TRBV10-2, the J call TRBJ2-3; 13 nucleotides agree with TRBD2. Germline V lookup: CDR1 WSHSY, CDR2 SAAADI. J lost 5 bases, V lost 2 bases, and 7 bases had no gene match. The CDR3 length is 17 residues. The CDR3 protein is CASSERGTSGVGDTQYF. The CDR3 region has the DNA TGCGCCAGCAGTGAGAGGGGGACTAGCGGGGTGGGAGATACGCAGTATTTT.

The chain combines TRBV6-1 with TRBJ1-5, with D unresolved. CDR3 size: 12 residues. The germline V and J ends were trimmed by 5 bases and 4 bases, with 6 bases remaining between them. The germline gives CDR1 MNHNS, CDR2 SASEGT. Here the CDR3 reads CASSSLNQPQHF. Here the CDR3 DNA reads TGTGCCAGCAGTTCTCTAAATCAGCCCCAGCATTTT.

This rearrangement joins TRBV5-8 to TRBJ2-1; D might be TRBD2 (6 bases). Trimming took 2 bases from V and 9 from J, leaving 21 bases between them. The CDR3 sequence is 16 residues long. The V gene's germline CDR1 is SGHTS and CDR2 YDEGEE. The CDR3 DNA is TGTGCCAGCAGCTTCTTACTAGGCCCTGCGGGAAGTGAGCAGTTCTTC. As protein: CASSFLLGPAGSEQFF.

This sequence joins TRBV9 and TRBJ2-7; D is uncertain. The germline gives CDR1 SGDLS, CDR2 YYNGEE. The V end was cut by 0 bases, the J end by 5 bases, with 9 bases between. The CDR3 consists of 13 residues. The CDR3, as DNA: TGTGCCAGCAGCGTAGTTCCCCTCCACGAGCAGTACTTC. As protein: CASSVVPLHEQYF.

V usage is TRBV4-1 and J usage is TRBJ2-3; D may be TRBD2 (7 bases). CDR1 and CDR2 (germline): MGHRA, YSYEKL. CDR3 length: 17 amino acids. The ends were cut back, 0 bases at V and 7 bases at J, with 20 bases in the middle. CDR3: CASSQERGGLPRYTQYF. The DNA for the CDR3 is TGCGCCAGCAGCCAAGAGAGGGGGGGTTTACCCCGGTATACGCAGTATTTT.

V is TRBV19 and J is TRBJ2-2, with D possibly TRBD2 on 5 matching bases. The CDR3 contains 15 residues. V was cut by 7 bases and J by 3 bases, with 15 bases left in between. Germline CDR1 LNHDA, CDR2 SQIVND (reference sequence). CDR3 in amino acids: CASTPSGSYTGELFF. CDR3 sequence (DNA): TGTGCCAGTACCCCATCGGGGTCCTACACCGGGGAGCTGTTTTTT.

The CDR3, as DNA: TGTGCCAGCAGCGCAAGACCCGAGGAGGGCGCGAGTCAAGAGACCCAGTACTTC. Its translation is CASSARPEEGASQETQYF. This sequence joins TRBV9 and TRBJ2-5; D might be TRBD2 (6 bases). Germline V gene sequence: CDR1 SGDLS, CDR2 YYNGEE. The CDR3 spans 18 residues. V was cut by 3 bases and J by 2 bases, with 23 bases left in between.

The rearrangement uses TRBV6-1 and TRBJ1-2; 10 nucleotides align to TRBD1. This CDR3 region has 15 residues. V dropped 5 bases and J dropped 6; count of bases not matched to a gene: 9. Germline values: CDR1 MNHNS, CDR2 SASEGT. The CDR3 sequence is CASSHRDRGFNGYTF. DNA for the CDR3: TGTGCCAGCAGTCACCGGGACAGGGGATTTAATGGCTACACCTTC.

This chain links TRBV27 with TRBJ1-5, with D tentatively TRBD1 (5 bases). In germline, CDR1 is MNHEY, CDR2 SMNVEV (reference sequence). This CDR3 contains 16 residues. V lost 3 bases and J lost 3, with 15 bases in between. The CDR3 loop reads CASSLTLDSLNQPQHF. CDR3 in DNA: TGTGCCAGCAGTTTGACCCTCGACAGCCTCAATCAGCCCCAGCATTTT.

The chain carries TRBV6-4 and TRBJ1-5; D remains unclear. The V end was cut by 2 bases, the J end by 14 bases, with 13 bases between. The CDR3 contains 12 residues. Germline loops: CDR1 MRHNA, CDR2 SNTAGT. In DNA form, the CDR3 reads TGTGCCAGCAGTGACCCCGACCCCGGGGAGCATTTT. Translating it yields CASSDPDPGEHF.